This TCR beta chain appears in the sequencing data of a study of control samples from healthy donors and cancer patients. Sequencing was performed with immunoSEQ multiplex PCR; in TCRdb, only in-frame clones are kept and a portion is missing. Counted here are around 68,000 clones, over 80% occurring once; the ten biggest clones make up 15% to 18%. Germline CDR1 SGHTA, CDR2 FQGTGA. Trimming removed 6 bases from V and 4 bases from J; junction bases left unmatched: 12. The CDR3 consists of 17 residues. The sample consisted of blood. The chain is built from TRBV7-3 and TRBJ2-6; the match to TRBD1 covers 7 bases. This clonotype originated in a man in his 60s in good health. For the CDR3, the DNA is TGTGCCAGCAGGTCAAAAACAGGGGCCGCGGGGGCCAACGTCCTGACTTTC. Protein product: CASRSKTGAAGANVLTF.